The rows below give T cell receptor beta chains drawn from one sample of a study of T cell repertoires in cytomegalovirus infection. One entry per CDR3 protein, called by TCRdb with MiXCR from the reads. The sample lists approximately 350,000 distinct CDR3 sequences, about 34% occurring once. These receptors' targets are unknown. This material consisted of cultured PBMCs, taken from culture after CMV antigen stimulation. These receptor sequences come from a human donor in good health (CMV status not recorded). Some clones in this sample may be carry-over from other donors' samples. Both conserved end residues are part of each CDR3. D genes are given only for firm matches. Clone sizes are given selectively: once, few, many, or a class where the clone is expanded.

j_gene | v_gene | d_gene | abundance | CDR3aa | CDR3nt
TRBJ1-2 | TRBV12-3/TRBV12-4 | - | once | CASSGTWGNYGYTF | TGTGCCAGCAGCGGCACCTGGGGCAACTATGGCTACACCTTC
TRBJ2-1 | TRBV10-3 | - | - | CAIRVGPGDEQFF | TGTGCCATCAGGGTAGGACCGGGGGATGAGCAGTTCTTC
TRBJ2-7 | TRBV20-1 | TRBD2 | - | CSANAGTSEHYEQYF | TGCAGTGCTAACGCCGGGACTAGCGAACACTACGAGCAGTACTTC
TRBJ1-1 | TRBV12-3/TRBV12-4 | TRBD1 | - | CASRGTGTEAFF | TGTGCCAGCAGGGGGACAGGGACTGAAGCTTTCTTT
TRBJ2-2 | TRBV2 | TRBD2 | - | CASSTSGVNTGELFF | TGTGCCAGCAGTACTAGCGGGGTGAACACCGGGGAGCTGTTTTTT
TRBJ1-1 | TRBV12-3/TRBV12-4 | TRBD1 | - | CASSGQGAPTEAFF | TGTGCCAGCAGTGGACAGGGGGCGCCGACTGAAGCTTTCTTT
TRBJ2-2 | TRBV28 | - | once | CAGGTQGTGELFF | TGTGCCGGGGGGACACAGGGTACCGGGGAGCTGTTTTTT
TRBJ1-1 | TRBV7-2 | - | few | CASSLAWTEAFF | TGTGCCAGCAGCTTAGCGTGGACTGAAGCTTTCTTT
TRBJ1-4 | TRBV7-2 | - | - | CASSLQGFTNEKLFF | TGTGCCAGCAGCTTACAGGGATTTACTAATGAAAAACTGTTTTTT
TRBJ2-1 | TRBV6-8 | TRBD2 | - | CASSKGLAGTPAFSYNEQFF | TGTGCCAGCAGTAAGGGACTAGCGGGGACACCTGCATTCTCCTACAATGAGCAGTTCTTC
TRBJ1-5 | TRBV5-6 | - | - | CASSSDPDQPQHF | TGTGCCAGCAGCTCGGACCCCGATCAGCCCCAGCATTTT
TRBJ1-2 | TRBV20-1 | TRBD1 | few | CSASRQGLAGYTF | TGCAGTGCTAGCCGACAGGGCCTGGCTGGCTACACCTTC
TRBJ2-5 | TRBV7-6 | TRBD2 | few | CASSFKASGRHQETQYF | TGTGCCAGCAGCTTCAAGGCTAGCGGGAGGCACCAAGAGACCCAGTACTTC
TRBJ1-4 | TRBV4-1 | - | - | CASSQRDPGANEKLFF | TGCGCCAGCAGCCAAAGAGATCCAGGCGCAAATGAAAAACTGTTTTTT
TRBJ1-2 | TRBV20-1 | - | - | CSAPTSNYGYTF | TGCAGTGCCCCGACCTCTAACTATGGCTACACCTTC
TRBJ2-4 | TRBV11-2 | TRBD2 | few | CASSLGLAGLRVHF | TGTGCCAGCAGCTTGGGACTAGCGGGGCTCCGCGTTCACTTC
TRBJ1-6 | TRBV7-2 | - | - | CASSPTGFNSPLHF | TGTGCCAGCAGCCCCACAGGGTTTAATTCACCCCTCCACTTT
TRBJ2-7 | TRBV19 | TRBD1 | - | CASSRQGFGEQYF | TGTGCCAGTAGCCGACAGGGGTTTGGCGAGCAGTACTTC
TRBJ1-1 | TRBV7-3 | - | - | CASSLTVGTAEAFF | TGTGCCAGCAGCTTAACGGTGGGGACGGCTGAAGCTTTCTTT
TRBJ2-3 | TRBV5-4 | - | - | CASSIGGLSDTQYF | TGTGCCAGCAGCATCGGAGGGCTTTCAGATACGCAGTATTTT
TRBJ2-1 | TRBV11-2 | TRBD2 | - | CASSPSMGLAVNEQFF | TGTGCCAGCAGCCCGAGCATGGGACTAGCGGTCAATGAGCAGTTCTTC
TRBJ2-1 | TRBV7-8 | TRBD2 | - | CASSLLALRGEQFF | TGTGCCAGCAGCCTACTAGCGCTGCGGGGTGAGCAGTTCTTC
TRBJ2-1 | TRBV6-2/TRBV6-3 | - | once | CASISVLRLSSYNEQFF | TGTGCCAGCATCTCGGTATTAAGGTTAAGCTCCTACAATGAGCAGTTCTTC
TRBJ2-5 | TRBV7-6 | - | many | CASSLDGDRRRQETQYF | TGTGCCAGCAGCTTAGACGGGGACCGCCGCCGCCAAGAGACCCAGTACTTC
TRBJ2-2 | TRBV7-2 | TRBD2 | few | CASSAGLAGGLSTGELFF | TGTGCCAGCAGCGCGGGACTAGCGGGAGGGCTTTCCACCGGGGAGCTGTTTTTT
TRBJ2-4 | TRBV28 | - | few | CASYSRTVAKNIQYF | TGTGCCTCGTATTCGCGTACAGTAGCCAAAAACATTCAGTACTTC
TRBJ1-4 | TRBV4-2 | - | - | CASSQETGLTKLFF | TGTGCCAGCAGCCAAGAAACAGGCCTAACGAAACTGTTTTTT
TRBJ1-1 | TRBV7-3 | - | - | CASSSSGDTEAFF | TGTGCCAGCAGCTCGTCCGGGGACACTGAAGCTTTCTTT
TRBJ2-4 | TRBV6-5 | - | - | CASSYGGGGLTKNIQYF | TGTGCCAGCAGTTACGGGGGGGGCGGGCTAACCAAAAACATTCAGTACTTC
TRBJ1-2 | TRBV5-6 | TRBD1 | - | CASSSTGIGYTF | TGTGCCAGCAGCTCGACAGGGATTGGCTACACCTTC
TRBJ1-2 | TRBV11-2 | - | - | CASSLVERNYGYTF | TGTGCCAGCAGCTTAGTCGAGAGAAACTATGGCTACACCTTC
TRBJ2-5 | TRBV20-1 | - | many | CSAIRGTQYF | TGCAGTGCTATTAGGGGGACCCAGTACTTC
TRBJ2-1 | TRBV6-1 | TRBD2 | - | CASSAPTSGAYNEQFF | TGTGCCAGCAGTGCCCCCACTAGCGGGGCATACAATGAGCAGTTCTTC
TRBJ2-4 | TRBV7-2 | TRBD2 | - | CASSLNGRAKNIQYF | TGTGCCAGCAGCTTAAACGGGAGGGCCAAAAACATTCAGTACTTC
TRBJ2-4 | TRBV7-9 | - | - | CASSSAPRGVNIQYF | TGTGCCAGCAGCTCCGCTCCCAGGGGTGTGAACATTCAGTACTTC
TRBJ2-7 | TRBV28 | TRBD2 | few | CASNLPGREAAYEQYF | TGTGCCAGCAACCTCCCTGGGAGGGAGGCCGCCTACGAGCAGTACTTC
TRBJ1-5 | TRBV6-6 | - | - | CASSPRAGTNQPQHF | TGTGCCAGCAGCCCCAGGGCGGGAACGAATCAGCCCCAGCATTTT
TRBJ2-1 | TRBV7-8 | TRBD1 | many | CASKLTGTGNNEQFF | TGTGCCAGCAAACTAACCGGGACAGGGAACAATGAGCAGTTCTTC
TRBJ2-5 | TRBV19 | - | - | CASSIGTDQETQYF | TGTGCCAGTAGTATAGGAACAGACCAAGAGACCCAGTACTTC
TRBJ1-2 | TRBV29-1 | TRBD1 | - | CSVGPAGQGSGESTF | TGCAGCGTTGGCCCTGCAGGACAGGGATCGGGGGAGTCCACCTTC
TRBJ2-1 | TRBV7-3 | TRBD1 | many | CASSFEQGLGNEQFF | TGTGCCAGCAGCTTTGAACAGGGGTTGGGCAATGAGCAGTTCTTC
TRBJ2-7 | TRBV4-3 | TRBD2 | - | CASSQGLAGLSYEQYF | TGCGCCAGCAGCCAAGGTTTAGCGGGACTTTCCTACGAGCAGTACTTC
TRBJ1-4 | TRBV28 | - | few | CASSNQPWTVEKLFF | TGTGCCAGCAGTAACCAACCCTGGACAGTCGAAAAACTGTTTTTT
TRBJ2-3 | TRBV7-3 | - | few | CASSFWGSTDTQYF | TGTGCCAGCAGCTTCTGGGGGAGCACAGATACGCAGTATTTT
TRBJ1-5 | TRBV19 | - | many | CASSIDLRAYSNQPQHF | TGTGCCAGTAGTATTGACCTCCGGGCATATAGCAATCAGCCCCAGCATTTT
TRBJ2-7 | TRBV12-3/TRBV12-4 | TRBD1 | few | CASSWDRVEQYF | TGTGCCAGCAGTTGGGACAGGGTCGAGCAGTACTTC
TRBJ2-7 | TRBV5-1 | - | - | CAGSPGDSTYEQYF | TGCGCCGGCAGCCCGGGGGACAGCACCTACGAGCAGTACTTC
TRBJ1-6 | TRBV5-1 | TRBD1 | - | CASSLGENRGSPLHF | TGCGCCAGCAGCTTGGGCGAGAACAGGGGCTCACCCCTCCACTTT
TRBJ2-2 | TRBV6-2/TRBV6-3 | TRBD1 | - | CASRRGTEFSPGELFF | TGTGCCAGCAGGCGTGGGACAGAATTTTCTCCCGGGGAGCTGTTTTTT
TRBJ2-7 | TRBV6-2/TRBV6-3 | TRBD2 | few | CASSFPFAGGLAGEQYF | TGTGCCAGCAGTTTCCCCTTTGCGGGAGGGCTGGCCGGCGAGCAGTACTTC
TRBJ2-1 | TRBV20-1 | TRBD2 | - | CSARRGGGQGSYNEQFF | TGCAGTGCTAGACGGGGGGGGGGTCAAGGCAGTTACAATGAGCAGTTCTTC
TRBJ1-3 | TRBV6-2/TRBV6-3 | - | - | CASSNVAIISGNTIYF | TGTGCCAGCAGCAACGTGGCTATCATCTCTGGAAACACCATATATTTT
TRBJ2-7 | TRBV4-2 | TRBD2 | - | CASSQSSLAAYEQYF | TGTGCCAGCAGCCAAAGTAGTCTAGCGGCCTACGAGCAGTACTTC
TRBJ2-1 | TRBV19 | TRBD2 | - | CASSFSPSGYNEQFF | TGTGCCAGTAGTTTCAGTCCTAGCGGATACAATGAGCAGTTCTTC
TRBJ1-1 | TRBV5-1 | TRBD1 | - | CASSKGAVGGQGTEAFF | TGCGCCAGCAGTAAGGGGGCGGTCGGGGGACAAGGAACTGAAGCTTTCTTT
TRBJ2-3 | TRBV7-8 | - | few | CASSLYTQGSDTQYF | TGTGCCAGCAGCTTATATACTCAGGGATCAGATACGCAGTATTTT
TRBJ2-1 | TRBV6-2/TRBV6-3 | - | - | CASSYAAGDIFPFF | TGTGCCAGCAGTTACGCCGCTGGTGACATTTTTCCGTTCTTC
TRBJ2-5 | TRBV6-1 | TRBD2 | - | CASSEEGLAGTQYF | TGTGCCAGCAGTGAGGAAGGACTAGCGGGAACCCAGTACTTC
TRBJ1-6 | TRBV20-1 | TRBD1 | - | CSAFFRDRGGSPLHF | TGCAGTGCTTTCTTCCGGGACAGGGGGGGTTCACCCCTCCACTTT